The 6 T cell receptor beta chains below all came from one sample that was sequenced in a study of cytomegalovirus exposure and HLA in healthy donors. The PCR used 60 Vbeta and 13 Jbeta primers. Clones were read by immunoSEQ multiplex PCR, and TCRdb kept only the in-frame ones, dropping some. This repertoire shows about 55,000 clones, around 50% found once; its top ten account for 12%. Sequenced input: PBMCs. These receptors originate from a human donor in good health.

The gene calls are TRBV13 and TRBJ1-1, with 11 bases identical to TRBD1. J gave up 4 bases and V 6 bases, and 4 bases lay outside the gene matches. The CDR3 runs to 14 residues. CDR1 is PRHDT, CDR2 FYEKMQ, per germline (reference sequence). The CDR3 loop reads CASRDRGPGTEAFF. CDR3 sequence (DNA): TGTGCCAGCAGGGACAGGGGGCCGGGCACTGAAGCTTTCTTT.

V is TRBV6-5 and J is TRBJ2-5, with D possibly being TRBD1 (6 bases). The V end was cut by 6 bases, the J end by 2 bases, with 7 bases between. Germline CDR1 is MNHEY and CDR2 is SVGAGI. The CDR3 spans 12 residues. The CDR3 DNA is TGTGCCAGCAGGGACAGACAAGAGACCCAGTACTTC. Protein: CASRDRQETQYF.

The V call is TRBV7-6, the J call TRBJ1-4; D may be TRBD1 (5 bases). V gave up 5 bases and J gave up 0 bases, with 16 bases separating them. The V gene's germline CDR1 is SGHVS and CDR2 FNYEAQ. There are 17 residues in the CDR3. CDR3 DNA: TGTGCCAGCAGCGACAAAGGGACTCCTCCAACTAATGAAAAACTGTTTTTT. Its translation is CASSDKGTPPTNEKLFF.

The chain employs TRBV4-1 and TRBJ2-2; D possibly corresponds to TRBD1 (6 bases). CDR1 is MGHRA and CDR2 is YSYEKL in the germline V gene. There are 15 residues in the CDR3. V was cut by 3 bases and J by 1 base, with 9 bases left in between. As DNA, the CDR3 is TGCGCCAGCAGCCAGGGGGCTATGAACACCGGGGAGCTGTTTTTT. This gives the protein CASSQGAMNTGELFF.

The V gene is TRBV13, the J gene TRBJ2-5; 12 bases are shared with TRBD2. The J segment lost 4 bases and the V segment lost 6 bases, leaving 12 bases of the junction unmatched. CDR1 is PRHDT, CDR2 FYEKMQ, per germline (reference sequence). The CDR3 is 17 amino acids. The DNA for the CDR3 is TGTGCCAGCAGACAGACTAGCGGGGGATTGGTTGGAGAGACCCAGTACTTC. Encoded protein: CASRQTSGGLVGETQYF.

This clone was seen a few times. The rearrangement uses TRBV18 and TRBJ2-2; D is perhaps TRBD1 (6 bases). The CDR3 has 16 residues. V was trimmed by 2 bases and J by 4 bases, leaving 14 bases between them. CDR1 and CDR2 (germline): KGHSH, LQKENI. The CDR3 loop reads CASSPRPQGPTGELFF. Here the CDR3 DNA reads TGTGCCAGCTCACCAAGGCCACAGGGCCCCACCGGGGAGCTGTTTTTT.